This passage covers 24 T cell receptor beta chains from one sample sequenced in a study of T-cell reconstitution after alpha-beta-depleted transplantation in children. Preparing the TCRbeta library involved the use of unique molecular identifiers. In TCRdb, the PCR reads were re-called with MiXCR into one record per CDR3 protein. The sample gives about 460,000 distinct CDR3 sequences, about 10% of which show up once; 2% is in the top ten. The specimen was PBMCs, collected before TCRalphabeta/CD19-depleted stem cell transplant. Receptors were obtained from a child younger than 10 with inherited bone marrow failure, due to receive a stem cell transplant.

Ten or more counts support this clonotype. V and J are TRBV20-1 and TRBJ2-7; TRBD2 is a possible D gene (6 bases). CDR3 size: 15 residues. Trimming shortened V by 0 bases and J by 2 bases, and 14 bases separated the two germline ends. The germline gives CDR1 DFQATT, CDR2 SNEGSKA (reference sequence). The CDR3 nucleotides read TGCAGTGCTAGAGATTCCCGCGGGGCTACCTACGAGCAGTACTTC. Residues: CSARDSRGATYEQYF.

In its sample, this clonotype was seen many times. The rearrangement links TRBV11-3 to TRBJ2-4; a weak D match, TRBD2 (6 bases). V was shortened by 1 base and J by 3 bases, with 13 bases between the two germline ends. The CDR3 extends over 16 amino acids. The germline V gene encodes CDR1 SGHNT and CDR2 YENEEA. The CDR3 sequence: CASSLGREYSKNIQYF. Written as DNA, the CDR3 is TGTGCCAGCAGCTTAGGACGGGAGTATAGCAAAAACATTCAGTACTTC.

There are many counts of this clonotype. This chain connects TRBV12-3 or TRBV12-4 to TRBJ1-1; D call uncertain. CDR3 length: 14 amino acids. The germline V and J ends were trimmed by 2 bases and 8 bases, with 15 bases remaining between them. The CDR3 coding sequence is TGTGCCAGCAGTTTAAATATGCGACATCCCGAAGCTTTCTTT. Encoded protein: CASSLNMRHPEAFF.

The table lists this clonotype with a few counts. CDR3 loop: CASSHLAGGLSEQFF. CDR3 DNA: TGTGCCAGCAGTCACCTAGCGGGAGGCCTTAGTGAGCAGTTCTTC. The chain combines TRBV27 with TRBJ2-1, with 11 bases lining up with TRBD2. The CDR3 covers 15 residues. The J segment lost 9 bases and the V segment lost 5 bases, leaving 9 bases of the junction unmatched. Germline-derived CDR1 and CDR2 are MNHEY and SMNVEV (reference sequence).

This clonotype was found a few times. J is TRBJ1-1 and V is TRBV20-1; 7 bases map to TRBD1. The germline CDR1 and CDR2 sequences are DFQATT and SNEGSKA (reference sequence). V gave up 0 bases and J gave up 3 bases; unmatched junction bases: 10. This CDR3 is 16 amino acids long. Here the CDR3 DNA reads TGCAGTGCTAGAGATCCCGAGCGAGGGGGCTACACTGAAGCTTTCTTT. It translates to CSARDPERGGYTEAFF.

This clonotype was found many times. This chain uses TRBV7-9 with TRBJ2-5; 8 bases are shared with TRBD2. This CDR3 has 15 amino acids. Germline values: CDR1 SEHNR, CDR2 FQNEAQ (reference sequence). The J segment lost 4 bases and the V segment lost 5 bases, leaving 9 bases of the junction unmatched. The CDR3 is CASSDGTRGGETQYF. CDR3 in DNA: TGTGCCAGCAGCGATGGGACTAGGGGAGGAGAGACCCAGTACTTC.

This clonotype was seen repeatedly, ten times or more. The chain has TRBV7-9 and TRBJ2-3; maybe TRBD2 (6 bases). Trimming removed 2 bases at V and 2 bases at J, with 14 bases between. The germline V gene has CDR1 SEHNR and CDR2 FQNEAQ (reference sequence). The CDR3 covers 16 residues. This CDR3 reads CASSLSSGAFTDTQYF. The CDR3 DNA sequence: TGTGCCAGCAGCTTATCCTCGGGAGCATTCACAGATACGCAGTATTTT.

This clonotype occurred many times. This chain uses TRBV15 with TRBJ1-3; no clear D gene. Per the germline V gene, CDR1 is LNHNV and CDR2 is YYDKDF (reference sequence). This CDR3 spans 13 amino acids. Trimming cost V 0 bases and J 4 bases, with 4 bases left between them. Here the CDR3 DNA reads TGTGCCACCAGCAGAGAAAACGGAAACACCATATATTTT. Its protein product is CATSRENGNTIYF.

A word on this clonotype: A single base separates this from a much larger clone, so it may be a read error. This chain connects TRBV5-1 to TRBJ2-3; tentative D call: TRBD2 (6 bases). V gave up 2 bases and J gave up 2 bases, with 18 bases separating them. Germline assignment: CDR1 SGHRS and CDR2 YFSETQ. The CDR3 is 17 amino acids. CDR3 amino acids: CASSFSGGPGTTDTQYF. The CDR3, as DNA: TGCGCCAGCAGCTTTTCTGGAGGGCCGGGTACCACAGATACGCAGTATTTT.

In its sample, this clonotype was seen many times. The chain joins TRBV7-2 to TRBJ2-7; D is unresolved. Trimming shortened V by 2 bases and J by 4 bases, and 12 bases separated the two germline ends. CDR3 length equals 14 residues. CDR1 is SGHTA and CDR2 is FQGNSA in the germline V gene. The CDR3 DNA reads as TGTGCCAGCAGCTTACTTAGTACGGAATACGAGCAGTACTTC. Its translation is CASSLLSTEYEQYF.

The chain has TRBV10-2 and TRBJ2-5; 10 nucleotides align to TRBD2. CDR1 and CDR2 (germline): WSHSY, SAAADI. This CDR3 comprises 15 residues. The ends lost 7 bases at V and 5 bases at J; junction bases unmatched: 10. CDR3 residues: CASKASGSSGETQYF. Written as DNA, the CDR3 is TGCGCCAGCAAAGCTAGCGGGAGTTCCGGGGAGACCCAGTACTTC.

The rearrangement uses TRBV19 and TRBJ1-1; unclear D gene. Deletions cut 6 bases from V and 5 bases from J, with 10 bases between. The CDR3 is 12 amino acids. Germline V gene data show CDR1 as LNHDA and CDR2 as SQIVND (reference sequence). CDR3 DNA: TGTGCCAGTAGAACCGGCCTTACTGAAGCTTTCTTT. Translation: CASRTGLTEAFF.

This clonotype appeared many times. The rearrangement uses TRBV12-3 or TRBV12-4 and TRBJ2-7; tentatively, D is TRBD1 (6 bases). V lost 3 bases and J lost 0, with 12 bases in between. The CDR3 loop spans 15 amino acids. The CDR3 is CASSFRGHSSYEQYF. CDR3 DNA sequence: TGTGCCAGCAGTTTCCGGGGACACAGCTCCTACGAGCAGTACTTC.

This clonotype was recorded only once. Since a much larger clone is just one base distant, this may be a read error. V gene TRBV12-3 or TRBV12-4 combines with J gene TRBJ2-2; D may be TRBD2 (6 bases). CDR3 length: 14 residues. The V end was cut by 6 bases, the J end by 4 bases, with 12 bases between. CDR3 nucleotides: TGTGCCAGCAGGAGGGACTCGAGCACCGGGGAGCTGTTTTTT. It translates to CASRRDSSTGELFF.

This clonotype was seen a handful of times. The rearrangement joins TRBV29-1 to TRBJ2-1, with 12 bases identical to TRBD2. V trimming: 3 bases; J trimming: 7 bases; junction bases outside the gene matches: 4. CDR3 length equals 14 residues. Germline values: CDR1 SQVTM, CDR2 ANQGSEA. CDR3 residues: CSVELAGGLNEQFF. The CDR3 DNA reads TGCAGCGTTGAGCTAGCGGGAGGGCTGAATGAGCAGTTCTTC.

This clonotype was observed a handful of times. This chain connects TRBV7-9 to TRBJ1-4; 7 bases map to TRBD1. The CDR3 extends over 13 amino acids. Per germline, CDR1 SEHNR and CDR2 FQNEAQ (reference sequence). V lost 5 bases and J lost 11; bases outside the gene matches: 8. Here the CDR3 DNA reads TGTGCCAGCAGCCCCGGACAGGACCTTAAACTGTTTTTT. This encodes CASSPGQDLKLFF.

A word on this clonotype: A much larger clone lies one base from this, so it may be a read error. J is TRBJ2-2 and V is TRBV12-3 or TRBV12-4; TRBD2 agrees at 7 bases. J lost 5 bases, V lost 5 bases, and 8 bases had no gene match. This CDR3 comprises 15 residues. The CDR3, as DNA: TGTGCCAGCAGTAACTCAGTGGGAGGGACCGGGGAGCTGTTTTTT. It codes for CASSNSVGGTGELFF.

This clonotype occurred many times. The CDR3 DNA sequence: TGCGCCAGCACGCCTATAGCGGGAGGCACGGGCGAGCAGTACTTC. It yields the protein CASTPIAGGTGEQYF. This chain joins TRBV5-1 and TRBJ2-7, with 10 bases aligning to TRBD2. Germline V lookup: CDR1 SGHRS, CDR2 YFSETQ. The junction had 12 bases not matched to a gene; V was cut back by 6 bases and J by 6 bases. The CDR3 runs to 15 residues.

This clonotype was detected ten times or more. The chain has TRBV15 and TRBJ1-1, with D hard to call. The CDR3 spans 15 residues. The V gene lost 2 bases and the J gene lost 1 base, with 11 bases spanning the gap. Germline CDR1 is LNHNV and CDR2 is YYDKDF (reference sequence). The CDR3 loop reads CATSRPLEENTEAFF. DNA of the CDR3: TGTGCCACCAGCAGACCCTTGGAAGAGAACACTGAAGCTTTCTTT.

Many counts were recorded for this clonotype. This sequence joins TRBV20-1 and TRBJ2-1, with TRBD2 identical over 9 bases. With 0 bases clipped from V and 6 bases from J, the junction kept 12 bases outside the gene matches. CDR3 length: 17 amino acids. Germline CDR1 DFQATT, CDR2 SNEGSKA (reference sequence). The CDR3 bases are TGCAGTGCTAGAGATTGGGCTAGCGGGGATCTGCCCAATGAGCAGTTCTTC. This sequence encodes CSARDWASGDLPNEQFF.

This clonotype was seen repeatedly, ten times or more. CDR3 protein: CASSGTGSNYNEQFF. The CDR3 DNA sequence: TGTGCCAGCAGCGGGACAGGGTCAAACTACAATGAGCAGTTCTTC. The genes are TRBV7-9 and TRBJ2-1, with 9 positions matching TRBD1. The V gene end was trimmed by 5 bases and the J gene end by 3 bases; junction bases not matched to a gene: 5. Germline V lookup: CDR1 SEHNR, CDR2 FQNEAQ (reference sequence). This CDR3 region has 15 residues.

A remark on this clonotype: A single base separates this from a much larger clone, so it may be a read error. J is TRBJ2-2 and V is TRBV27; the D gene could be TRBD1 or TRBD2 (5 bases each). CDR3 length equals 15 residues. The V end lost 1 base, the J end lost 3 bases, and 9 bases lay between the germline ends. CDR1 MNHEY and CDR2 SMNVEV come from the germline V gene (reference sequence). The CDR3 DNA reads TGTGCCAGCAGTTTATGGGGGTCGGACACCGGGGAGCTGTTTTTT. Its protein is CASSLWGSDTGELFF.

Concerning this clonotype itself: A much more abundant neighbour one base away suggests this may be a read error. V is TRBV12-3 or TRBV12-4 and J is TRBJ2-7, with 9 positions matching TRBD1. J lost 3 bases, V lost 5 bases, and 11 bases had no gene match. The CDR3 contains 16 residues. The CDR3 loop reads CASSIGQGQYLYEQYF. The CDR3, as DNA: TGTGCCAGCAGTATAGGACAGGGGCAGTACCTCTACGAGCAGTACTTC.

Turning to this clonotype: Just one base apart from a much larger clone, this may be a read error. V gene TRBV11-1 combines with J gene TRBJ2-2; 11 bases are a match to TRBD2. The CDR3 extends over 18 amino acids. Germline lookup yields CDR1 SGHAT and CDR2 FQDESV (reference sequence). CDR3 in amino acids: CASSLARSSGRNTGQLFF. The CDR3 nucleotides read TGTGCCAGCAGCTTAGCAAGGTCTAGCGGGAGGAACACCGGGCAGCTGTTTTTT.